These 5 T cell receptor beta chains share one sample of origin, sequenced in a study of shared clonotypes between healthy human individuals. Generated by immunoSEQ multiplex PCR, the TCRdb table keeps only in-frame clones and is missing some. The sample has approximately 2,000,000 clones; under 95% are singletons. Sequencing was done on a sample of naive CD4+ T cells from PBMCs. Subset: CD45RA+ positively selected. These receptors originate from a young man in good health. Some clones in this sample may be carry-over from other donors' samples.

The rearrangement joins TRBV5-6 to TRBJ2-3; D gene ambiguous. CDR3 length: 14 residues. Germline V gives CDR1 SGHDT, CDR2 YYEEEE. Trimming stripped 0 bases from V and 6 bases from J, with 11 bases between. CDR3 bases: TGTGCCAGCAGCTTGGCCGGCGGATCGGATACGCAGTATTTT. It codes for CASSLAGGSDTQYF.

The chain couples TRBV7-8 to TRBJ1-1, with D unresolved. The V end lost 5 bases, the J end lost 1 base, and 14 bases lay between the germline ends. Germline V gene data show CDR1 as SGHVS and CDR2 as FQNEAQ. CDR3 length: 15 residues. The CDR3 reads CASSASLRQNTEAFF. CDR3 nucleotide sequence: TGTGCCAGCAGCGCCAGCTTGAGGCAGAACACTGAAGCTTTCTTT.

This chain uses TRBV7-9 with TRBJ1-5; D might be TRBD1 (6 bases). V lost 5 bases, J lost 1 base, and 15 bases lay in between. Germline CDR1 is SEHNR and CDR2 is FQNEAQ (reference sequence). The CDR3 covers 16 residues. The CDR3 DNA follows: TGTGCCAGCAGCCCCGGGACAACGGGAAGCAATCAGCCCCAGCATTTT. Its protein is CASSPGTTGSNQPQHF. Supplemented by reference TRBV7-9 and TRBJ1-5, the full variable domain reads DTGVSQNPRHKITKRGQNVTFRCDPISEHNRLYWYRQTLGQGPEFLTYFQNEAQLEKSRLLSDRFSAERPKGSFSTLEIQRTEQGDSAMYLCASSPGTTGSNQPQHFGDGTRLSIL.

The CDR3 DNA reads TGTGCCAGCAGCCGAGCCGCGGTAGATACGCAGTATTTT. Encoded protein: CASSRAAVDTQYF. The chain uses TRBV7-6 and TRBJ2-3; D not resolved. Germline lookup yields CDR1 SGHVS and CDR2 FNYEAQ. This CDR3 comprises 13 residues. V lost 5 bases, J lost 5 bases, and 11 bases lay in between.

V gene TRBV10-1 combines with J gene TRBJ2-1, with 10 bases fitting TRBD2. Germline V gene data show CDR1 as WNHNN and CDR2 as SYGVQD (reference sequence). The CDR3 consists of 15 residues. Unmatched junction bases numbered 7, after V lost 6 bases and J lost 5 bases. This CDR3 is CASRLSGRAHNEQFF. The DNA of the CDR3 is TGCGCCAGCAGATTGAGCGGGAGGGCCCACAATGAGCAGTTCTTC.